What follows is one T cell receptor (beta chain) and its context. The sample comes from a study of blood T cells in healthy people across ages. Every sample gave at least 5.5 micrograms of total RNA when it was extracted. The CDR3 totals 15 residues. Germline CDR1 MDHEN, CDR2 SYDVKM. V shed 2 bases and J shed 6 bases, with 14 bases lying between them. A second 7 to 11 cycle PCR used barcoded and J-beta primers. MiXCR, run by TCRdb on the 5' RACE reads, gives a single entry per CDR3 protein. The sample carries 1.5 million to 2 million distinct CDR3 sequences, over 25% recorded once. The source is a woman under 40 in good health. The V gene is TRBV28, the J gene TRBJ2-1; D is perhaps TRBD2 (6 bases). The material sequenced was blood. In DNA, the CDR3 is TGTGCCAGCAGTTTACCAGGGACTCTCGGCAATGAGCAGTTCTTC. It yields the protein CASSLPGTLGNEQFF.